This T cell receptor beta chain was sequenced in a study of prognosis after radiotherapy for stage I lung cancer. About the research overall: In the span from 2018 to early 2019, stage I non-small cell lung cancer patients were enrolled.

A volume of around 6.4 milliliters of peripheral blood was collected by draw at each of two time points. General study points: It was reported that patients with metastases and those without them differed in TRBV and TRBJ gene usage.

Multiplex PCR, run in two rounds, amplified TCR beta CDR3 from genomic DNA. The use of primers specific to each TRBV and TRBJ gene characterized first-round PCR. TCRdb ran MiXCR on the multiplex PCR reads and lists one entry per CDR3 protein. The sample records more than 15,000 distinct CDR3 sequences, around 40% being singletons. As concerns this clonotype: Its antigen is still unknown. One end of the junction fails to match germline, which may point to a read error.

This CDR3 has 15 amino acids. From germline, CDR1 is SGHNT and CDR2 YENEEA. Sequences were derived from PBMCs, sampled before or after stereotactic body radiation therapy (not recorded which). The receptor comes from a donor aged 50 or older with non-small cell lung cancer. The chain links TRBV11-3 to TRBJ2-1; D is unclear. CDR3 residues: CASSLGGPAWDERFF. The CDR3 DNA follows: TGTGCCAGCAGCTTAGGAGGCCCGGCGTGGGATGAGCGGTTCTTC.